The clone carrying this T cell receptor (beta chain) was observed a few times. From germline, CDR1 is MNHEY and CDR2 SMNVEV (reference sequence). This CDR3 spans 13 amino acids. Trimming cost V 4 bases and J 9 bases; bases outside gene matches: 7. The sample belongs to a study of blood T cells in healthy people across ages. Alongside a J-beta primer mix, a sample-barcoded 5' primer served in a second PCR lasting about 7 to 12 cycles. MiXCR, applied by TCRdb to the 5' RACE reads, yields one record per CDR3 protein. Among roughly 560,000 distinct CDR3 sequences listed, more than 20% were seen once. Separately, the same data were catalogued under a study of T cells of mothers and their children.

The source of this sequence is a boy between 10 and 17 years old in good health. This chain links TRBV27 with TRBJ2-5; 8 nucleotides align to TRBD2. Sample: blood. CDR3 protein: CASSSRGGTPQYF. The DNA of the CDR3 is TGTGCCAGCAGTTCCCGGGGGGGGACCCCCCAGTACTTC.